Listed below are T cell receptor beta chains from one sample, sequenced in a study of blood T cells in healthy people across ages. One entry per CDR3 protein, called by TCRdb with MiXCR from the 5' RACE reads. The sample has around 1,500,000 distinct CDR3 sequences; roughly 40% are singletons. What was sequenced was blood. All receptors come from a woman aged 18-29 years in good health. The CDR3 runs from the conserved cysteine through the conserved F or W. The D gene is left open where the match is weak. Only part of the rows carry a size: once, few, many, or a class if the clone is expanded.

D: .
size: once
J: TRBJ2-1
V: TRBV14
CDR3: CASSQDYYFSYNEQFF
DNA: TGTGCCAGCAGCCAAGATTACTACTTCTCCTACAATGAGCAGTTCTTC

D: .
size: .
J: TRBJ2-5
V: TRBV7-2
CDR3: CASSLTTLLVQETQYF
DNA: TGTGCCAGCAGCTTAACCACCCTGCTAGTCCAAGAGACCCAGTACTTC

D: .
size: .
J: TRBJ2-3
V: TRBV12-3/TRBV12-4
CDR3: CASSFQANTDTQYF
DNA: TGTGCCAGCAGTTTCCAAGCGAACACAGATACGCAGTATTTT

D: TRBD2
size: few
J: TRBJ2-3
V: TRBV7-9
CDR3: CASSASGGTSTDTQYF
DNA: TGTGCCAGCAGCGCGAGCGGGGGTACTAGCACAGATACGCAGTATTTT

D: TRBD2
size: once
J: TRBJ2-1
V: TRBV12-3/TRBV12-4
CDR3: CASSLALTSGRGGGEQFF
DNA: TGTGCCAGCAGTTTAGCGTTAACTAGCGGGAGAGGGGGAGGTGAGCAGTTCTTC

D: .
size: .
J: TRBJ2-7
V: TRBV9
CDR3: CASSDRRDVQNSYEQYF
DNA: TGTGCCAGCAGCGACCGGCGGGACGTACAAAACTCCTACGAGCAGTACTTC

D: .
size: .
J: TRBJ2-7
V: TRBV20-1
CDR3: CSARVGHYEQYF
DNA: TGCAGTGCTAGAGTTGGACATTACGAGCAGTACTTC

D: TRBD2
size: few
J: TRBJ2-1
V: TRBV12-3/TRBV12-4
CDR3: CASSLASLASSYNEQFF
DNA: TGTGCCAGCAGTTTAGCTTCACTAGCGAGCTCCTACAATGAGCAGTTCTTC

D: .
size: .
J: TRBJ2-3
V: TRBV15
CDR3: CATRGDADTQYF
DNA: TGTGCCACCAGGGGGGATGCAGATACGCAGTATTTT

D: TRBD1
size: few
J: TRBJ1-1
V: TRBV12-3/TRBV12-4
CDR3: CASSRDRGPVNTEAFF
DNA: TGTGCCAGCAGCCGGGACAGGGGGCCGGTAAACACTGAAGCTTTCTTT

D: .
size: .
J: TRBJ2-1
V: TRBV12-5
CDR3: CASGLGLSSSYNEQFF
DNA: TGTGCTAGTGGTTTAGGACTATCGAGCTCCTACAATGAGCAGTTCTTC

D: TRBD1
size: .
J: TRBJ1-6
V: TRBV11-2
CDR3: CASSLFVKWGTGPSPLHF
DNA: TGTGCCAGCAGCCTTTTTGTTAAGTGGGGGACAGGGCCTTCACCCCTCCACTTT

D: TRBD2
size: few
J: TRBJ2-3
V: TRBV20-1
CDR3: CSASGSGGDTQYF
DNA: TGCAGTGCTAGTGGAAGCGGGGGAGATACGCAGTATTTT

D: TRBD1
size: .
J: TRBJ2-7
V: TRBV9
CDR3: CASSTRQGMALEQYF
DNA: TGTGCCAGCAGCACCAGACAGGGAATGGCGCTCGAGCAGTACTTC

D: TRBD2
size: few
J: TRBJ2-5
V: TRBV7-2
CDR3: CASSLAPPGTTETQYF
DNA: TGTGCCAGCAGCCTAGCCCCTCCCGGGACTACGGAGACCCAGTACTTC

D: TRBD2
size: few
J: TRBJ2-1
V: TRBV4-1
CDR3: CASSPGTRTHNEQFF
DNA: TGCGCCAGCAGCCCCGGGACTAGGACCCACAATGAGCAGTTCTTC

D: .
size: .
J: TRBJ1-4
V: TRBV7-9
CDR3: CASSPLQGVVEKLFF
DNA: TGTGCCAGCAGCCCTTTACAGGGAGTGGTTGAAAAACTGTTTTTT

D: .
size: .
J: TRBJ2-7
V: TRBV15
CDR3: CATSSTGQFSYEQYF
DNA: TGTGCCACCAGCAGTACTGGACAGTTCTCCTACGAGCAGTACTTC

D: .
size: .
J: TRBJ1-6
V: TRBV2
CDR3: CASRGHRVLRASPLHF
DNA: TGTGCCAGCAGGGGTCACAGGGTTTTGAGGGCTTCACCCCTCCACTTT

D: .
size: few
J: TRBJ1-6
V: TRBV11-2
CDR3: CASSLDGTFVRTPLHF
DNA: TGTGCCAGCAGCTTAGATGGGACATTTGTTAGGACACCCCTCCACTTT

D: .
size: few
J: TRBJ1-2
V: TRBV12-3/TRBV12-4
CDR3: CASRGGAGYGYTF
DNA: TGTGCCAGCAGGGGGGGGGCCGGCTATGGCTACACCTTC

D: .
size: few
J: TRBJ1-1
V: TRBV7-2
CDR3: CASSLERAFF
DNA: TGTGCCAGCAGCTTAGAGCGAGCTTTCTTT

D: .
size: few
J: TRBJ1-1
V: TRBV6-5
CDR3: CASSSKLPSVGMNTEAFF
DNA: TGTGCCAGCAGTTCAAAGTTACCCTCGGTCGGGATGAACACTGAAGCTTTCTTT

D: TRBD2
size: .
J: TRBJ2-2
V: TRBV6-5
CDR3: CASSYSKVGGPGGELFF
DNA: TGTGCCAGCAGTTACTCGAAGGTGGGAGGGCCCGGCGGGGAGCTGTTTTTT

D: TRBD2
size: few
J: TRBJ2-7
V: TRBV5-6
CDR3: CASSLFSGTSYNEQYF
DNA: TGTGCCAGCAGCTTGTTTAGCGGGACTTCCTACAATGAGCAGTACTTC

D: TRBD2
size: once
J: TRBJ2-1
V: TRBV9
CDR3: CASSEGDAQGLAGGSEQFF
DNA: TGTGCCAGCAGCGAGGGGGATGCACAGGGACTAGCGGGGGGTAGCGAGCAGTTCTTC

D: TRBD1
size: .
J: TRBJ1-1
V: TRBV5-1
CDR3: CASSSETGSEAFF
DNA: TGCGCCAGCAGCTCCGAGACAGGGTCCGAAGCTTTCTTT

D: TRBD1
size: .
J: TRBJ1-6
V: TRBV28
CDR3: CASNWVTGGDSPLHF
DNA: TGTGCCAGCAATTGGGTGACAGGGGGCGATTCACCCCTCCACTTT

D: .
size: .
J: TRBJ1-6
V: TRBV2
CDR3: CASCRDMTNSPLHF
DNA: TGTGCCAGCTGCCGGGACATGACAAATTCACCCCTCCACTTT

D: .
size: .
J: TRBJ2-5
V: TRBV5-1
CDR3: CASSPEGTRETQYF
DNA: TGCGCCAGCAGCCCAGAGGGGACCCGAGAGACCCAGTACTTC

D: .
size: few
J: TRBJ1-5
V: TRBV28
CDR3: CASSDPYSNQPQHF
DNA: TGTGCCAGCTCGGACCCTTATAGCAATCAGCCCCAGCATTTT

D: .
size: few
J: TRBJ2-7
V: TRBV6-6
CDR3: CASSFVTRPHYEQYF
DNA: TGTGCCAGCAGTTTCGTGACCCGCCCCCACTACGAGCAGTACTTC

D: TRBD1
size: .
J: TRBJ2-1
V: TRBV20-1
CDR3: CSARRIPGQGLDNEQFF
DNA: TGCAGTGCTAGGAGAATCCCGGGACAGGGATTAGATAATGAGCAGTTCTTC

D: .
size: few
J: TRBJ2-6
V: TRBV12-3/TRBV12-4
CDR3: CASSASGSGANVLTF
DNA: TGTGCCAGCAGCGCGAGCGGATCTGGGGCCAACGTCCTGACTTTC

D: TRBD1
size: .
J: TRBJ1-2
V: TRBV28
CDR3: CASSLGGTGPPTIRTF
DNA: TGTGCCAGCAGCCTAGGGGGGACAGGGCCCCCCACTATTCGCACCTTC

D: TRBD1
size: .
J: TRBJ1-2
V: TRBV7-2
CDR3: CASSPRSTGEGYTF
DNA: TGTGCCAGCAGCCCAAGGTCGACAGGGGAGGGCTACACCTTC